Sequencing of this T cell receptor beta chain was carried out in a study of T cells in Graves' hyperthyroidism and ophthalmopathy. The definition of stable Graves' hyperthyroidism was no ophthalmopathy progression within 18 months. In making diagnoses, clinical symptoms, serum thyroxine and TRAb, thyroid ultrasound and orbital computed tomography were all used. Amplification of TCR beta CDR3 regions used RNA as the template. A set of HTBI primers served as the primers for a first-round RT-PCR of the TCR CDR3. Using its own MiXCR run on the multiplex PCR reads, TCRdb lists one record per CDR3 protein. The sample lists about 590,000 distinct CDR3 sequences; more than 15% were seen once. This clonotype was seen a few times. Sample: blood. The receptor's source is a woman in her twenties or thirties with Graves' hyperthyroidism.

CDR3 region: CASSYGTSGRASSDTQYF. The CDR3 nucleotides are TGCGCCAGCAGTTACGGGACTAGCGGGAGGGCCAGTTCAGATACGCAGTATTTT. This chain links TRBV5-1 with TRBJ2-3; TRBD2 matches 16 bases. With 5 bases clipped from V and 4 bases from J, the junction kept 10 bases outside the gene matches. The CDR3 loop spans 18 amino acids. CDR1 and CDR2 (germline): SGHRS, YFSETQ.